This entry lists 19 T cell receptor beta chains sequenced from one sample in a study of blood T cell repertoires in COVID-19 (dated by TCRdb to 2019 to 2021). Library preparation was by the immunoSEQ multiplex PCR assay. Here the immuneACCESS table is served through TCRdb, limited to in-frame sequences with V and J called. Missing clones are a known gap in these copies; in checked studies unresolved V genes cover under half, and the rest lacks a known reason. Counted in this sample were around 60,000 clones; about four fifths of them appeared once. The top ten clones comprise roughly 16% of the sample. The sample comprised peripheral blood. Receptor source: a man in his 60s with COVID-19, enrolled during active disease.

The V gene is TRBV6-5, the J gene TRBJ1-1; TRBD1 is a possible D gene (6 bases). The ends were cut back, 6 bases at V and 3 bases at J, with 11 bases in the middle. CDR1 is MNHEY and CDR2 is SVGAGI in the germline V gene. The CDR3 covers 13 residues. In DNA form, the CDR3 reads TGTGCCAGCAGCGGGCAGGGGTACACTGAAGCTTTCTTT. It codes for CASSGQGYTEAFF.

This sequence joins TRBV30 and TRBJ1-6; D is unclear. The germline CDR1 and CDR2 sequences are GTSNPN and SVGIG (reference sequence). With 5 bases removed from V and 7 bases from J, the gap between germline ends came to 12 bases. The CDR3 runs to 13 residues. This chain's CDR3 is CAWGRTGNSPLHF. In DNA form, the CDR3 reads TGTGCCTGGGGAAGGACGGGGAATTCACCCCTCCACTTT.

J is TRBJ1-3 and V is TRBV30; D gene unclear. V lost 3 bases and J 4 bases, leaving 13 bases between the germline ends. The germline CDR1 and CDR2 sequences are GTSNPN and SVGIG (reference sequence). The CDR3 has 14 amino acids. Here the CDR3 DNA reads TGTGCCTGGAGCCGACTGGCGAGGGGAAACACCATATATTTT. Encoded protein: CAWSRLARGNTIYF.

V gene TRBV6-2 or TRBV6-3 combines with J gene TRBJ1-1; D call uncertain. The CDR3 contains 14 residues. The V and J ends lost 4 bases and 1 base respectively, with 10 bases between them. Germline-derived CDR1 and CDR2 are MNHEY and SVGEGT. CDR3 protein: CASSSLTSNTEAFF. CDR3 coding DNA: TGTGCCAGCAGTTCCCTGACATCGAACACTGAAGCTTTCTTT.

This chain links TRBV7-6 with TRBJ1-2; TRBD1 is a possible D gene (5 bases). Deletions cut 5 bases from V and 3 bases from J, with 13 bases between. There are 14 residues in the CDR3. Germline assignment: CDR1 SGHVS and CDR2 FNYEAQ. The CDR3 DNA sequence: TGTGCCAGCAGCCCCGACAGTTCCTACTATGGCTACACCTTC. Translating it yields CASSPDSSYYGYTF.

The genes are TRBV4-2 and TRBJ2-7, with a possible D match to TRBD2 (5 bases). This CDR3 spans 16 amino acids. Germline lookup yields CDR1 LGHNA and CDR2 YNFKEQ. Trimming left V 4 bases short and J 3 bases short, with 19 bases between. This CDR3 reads CASSLQPPGVVYEQYF. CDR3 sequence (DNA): TGTGCCAGCAGCCTCCAACCACCCGGGGTTGTCTACGAGCAGTACTTC.

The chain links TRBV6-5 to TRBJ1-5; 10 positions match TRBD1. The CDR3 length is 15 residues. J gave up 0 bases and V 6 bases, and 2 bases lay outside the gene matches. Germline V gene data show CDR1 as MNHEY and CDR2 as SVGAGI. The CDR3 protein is CASRRDRGSNQPQHF. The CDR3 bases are TGTGCCAGCAGGCGGGACAGGGGTAGCAATCAGCCCCAGCATTTT.

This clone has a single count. CDR3 in DNA: TGTGCCAGCAGCTTAGAGGGGCTTGAAGCTTTCTTT. It yields the protein CASSLEGLEAFF. The V and J genes are TRBV7-9 and TRBJ1-1; tentative D call: TRBD1 (5 bases). Germline V lookup: CDR1 SEHNR, CDR2 FQNEAQ (reference sequence). The CDR3 runs 12 residues. Trimming shortened V by 1 base and J by 7 bases, and 7 bases separated the two germline ends.

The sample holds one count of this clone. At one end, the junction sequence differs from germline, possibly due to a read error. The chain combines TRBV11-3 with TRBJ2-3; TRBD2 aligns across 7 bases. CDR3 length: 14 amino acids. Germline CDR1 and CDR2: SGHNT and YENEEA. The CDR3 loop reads CASSPGGYTDTQYF. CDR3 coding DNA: TGTGCCAGCAGCCCCGGGGGGTACACAGATACGCAATATTTT. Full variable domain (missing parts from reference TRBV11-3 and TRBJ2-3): EAGVVQSPRYKIIEKKQPVAFWCNPISGHNTLYWYLQNLGQGPELLIRYENEEAVDDSQLPKDRFSAERLKGVDSTLKIQPAELGDSAVYLCASSPGGYTDTQYFGPGTRLTVL.

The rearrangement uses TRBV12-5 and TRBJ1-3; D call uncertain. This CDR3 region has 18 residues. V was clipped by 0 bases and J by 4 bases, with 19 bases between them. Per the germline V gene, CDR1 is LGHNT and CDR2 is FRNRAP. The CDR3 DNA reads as TGTGCTAGTGGTTTGGTACGAACCCCTTCCTTGGAGGGAAACACCATATATTTT. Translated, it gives CASGLVRTPSLEGNTIYF.

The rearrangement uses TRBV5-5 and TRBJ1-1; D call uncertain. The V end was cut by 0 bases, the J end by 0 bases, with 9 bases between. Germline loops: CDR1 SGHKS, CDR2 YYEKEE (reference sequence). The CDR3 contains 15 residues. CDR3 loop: CASSLAGSLNTEAFF. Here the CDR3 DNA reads TGTGCCAGCAGCTTGGCAGGCAGCCTGAACACTGAAGCTTTCTTT.

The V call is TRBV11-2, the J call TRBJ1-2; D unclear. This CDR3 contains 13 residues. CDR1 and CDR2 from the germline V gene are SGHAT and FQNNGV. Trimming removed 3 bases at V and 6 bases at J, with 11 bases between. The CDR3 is CASSFTIKDGYTF. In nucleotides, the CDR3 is TGTGCCAGCAGCTTCACAATAAAAGATGGCTACACCTTC.

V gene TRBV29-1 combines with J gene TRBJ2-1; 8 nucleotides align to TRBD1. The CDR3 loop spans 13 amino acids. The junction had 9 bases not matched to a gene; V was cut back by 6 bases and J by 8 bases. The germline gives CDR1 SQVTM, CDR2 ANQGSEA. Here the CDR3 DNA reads TGCAGCGTAGTCACCCCAGGGGGCGATGAGCAGTTCTTC. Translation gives CSVVTPGGDEQFF.

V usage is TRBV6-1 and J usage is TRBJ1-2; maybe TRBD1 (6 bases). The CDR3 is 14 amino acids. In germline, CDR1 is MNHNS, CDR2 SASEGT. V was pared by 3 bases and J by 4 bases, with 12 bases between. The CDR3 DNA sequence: TGTGCCAGCAGTGACCACGGACAGTCCTATGGCTACACCTTC. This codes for CASSDHGQSYGYTF.

The CDR3 reads CASSLPTSVYNEQFF. CDR3 DNA: TGCGCCAGCAGCCTACCGACTAGCGTGTACAATGAGCAGTTCTTC. V gene TRBV5-1 combines with J gene TRBJ2-1, with 8 positions matching TRBD2. The germline V gene has CDR1 SGHRS and CDR2 YFSETQ. The CDR3 extends over 15 amino acids. Losses at the gene ends were 4 bases for V and 4 bases for J; bases not matched to a gene: 7.

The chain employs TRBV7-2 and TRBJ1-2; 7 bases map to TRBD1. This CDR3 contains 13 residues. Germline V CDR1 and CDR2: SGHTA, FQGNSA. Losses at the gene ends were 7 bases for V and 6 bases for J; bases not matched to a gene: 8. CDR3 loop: CASTDPQGNGYTF. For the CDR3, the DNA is TGTGCCAGCACCGACCCACAGGGGAATGGCTACACCTTC. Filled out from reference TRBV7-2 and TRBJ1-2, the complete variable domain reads GAGVSQSPSNKVTEKGKDVELRCDPISGHTALYWYRQSLGQGLEFLIYFQGNSAPDKSGLPSDRFSAERTGGSVSTLTIQRTQQEDSAVYLCASTDPQGNGYTFGSGTRLTVV.

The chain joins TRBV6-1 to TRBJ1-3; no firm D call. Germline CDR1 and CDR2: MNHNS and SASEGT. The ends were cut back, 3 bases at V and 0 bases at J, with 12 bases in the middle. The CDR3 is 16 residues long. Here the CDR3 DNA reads TGTGCCAGCAGTGAGGAGGACGTTAGCTCTGGAAACACCATATATTTT. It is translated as CASSEEDVSSGNTIYF.

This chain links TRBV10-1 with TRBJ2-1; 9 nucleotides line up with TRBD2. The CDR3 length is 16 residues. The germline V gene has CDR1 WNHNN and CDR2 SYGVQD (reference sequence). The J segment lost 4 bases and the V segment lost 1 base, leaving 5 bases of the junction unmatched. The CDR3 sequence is CASSELRAGGYNEQFF. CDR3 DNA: TGCGCCAGCAGTGAGTTGAGAGCGGGAGGTTACAATGAGCAGTTCTTC.

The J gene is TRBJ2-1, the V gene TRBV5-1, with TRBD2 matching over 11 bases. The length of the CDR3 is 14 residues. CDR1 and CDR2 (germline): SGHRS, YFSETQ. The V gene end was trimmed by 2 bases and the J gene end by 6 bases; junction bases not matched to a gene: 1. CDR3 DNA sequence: TGCGCCAGCAGCTTTGGGACTAGCGGCAATGAGCAGTTCTTC. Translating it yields CASSFGTSGNEQFF.